This T cell receptor beta chain was sequenced in a study of Graves' ophthalmopathy and Graves' hyperthyroidism (dated by TCRdb to 2017 to 2018). Study-level background: Peripheral blood samples were taken at the time of initial diagnosis, before any treatment was given. For training and testing, the 100 or so patients in the discovery cohort were randomly divided in a 7:3 ratio. An independent validation cohort was composed of roughly 18 hyperthyroidism patients and some 16 patients who later progressed from hyperthyroidism to ophthalmopathy. In total, 135 blood samples were TCR-sequenced: some 43 ophthalmopathy, 75 hyperthyroidism and roughly 17 hyperthyroidism-to-ophthalmopathy patients. The study used TCR beta repertoire signatures to distinguish Graves' ophthalmopathy from Graves' hyperthyroidism and to predict progression to ophthalmopathy. In about six hyperthyroidism patients, the T-cell repertoires found in thyroid tissue were compared with those found in blood. To explore V-J signatures that separate ophthalmopathy from hyperthyroidism, a discovery set of about a hundred patients was enrolled, consisting of approximately 44 with ophthalmopathy and roughly 59 with stable hyperthyroidism. After sampling, hyperthyroidism patients received methimazole starting at 30 mg daily, and ophthalmopathy patients received high-dose intravenous methylprednisolone. The study at large found these results: In cross-validation, the 13-signature model distinguished ophthalmopathy from stable hyperthyroidism with approximately 85% sensitivity and about 84% specificity, and in the test set the corresponding values were roughly 80% and 76%. In validation, the model predicted ophthalmopathy progression with about 70% sensitivity and about 77% specificity; roughly 12 predicted patients were CT-confirmed with GO in a median of about 6.2 months. Sample size was not predetermined statistically, and investigators were not blinded to group allocation. Most of the expanded thyroid clonotypes with a frequency above 0.001 were also detected in blood, and it was suggested that the thyroid immune response may be reflected by blood repertoires.

Hyperthyroidism was defined as stable when no progression to ophthalmopathy occurred within 18 months of follow-up. Hyperthyroidism patients were newly diagnosed, were aged 18 to 65 years, and had a disease duration under 2 months. Patients with other autoimmune diseases, uncontrolled infections, pregnancy or lactation were excluded from the study. Clinical symptoms, serum thyroxine, TRAb, thyroid ultrasound and orbital computed tomography were used for diagnosis. Using Ficoll-Paque density gradient centrifugation, PBMCs were isolated from 8.5 to 10 ml of fresh peripheral blood. Total RNA was extracted using Trizol reagent, and RNA quality was checked on an Agilent 2100 Bioanalyzer. This clonotype was recorded at least ten times. Its target antigen remains unknown. No per-base quality is available; no much larger clone lies one base away. The trim is 0 bases for V and 6 bases for J, with a gap of 5 bases between the germline ends. Reading from cysteine to phenylalanine, the CDR3 counts 12 amino acids. The DNA shown is the 36-base CDR3, in frame from base 1. The germline V gene specifies MNHEY as CDR1 and SVGAGI as CDR2.

For repertoire sequencing, the TCR beta CDR3 regions were amplified from RNA transcripts. The first round was an RT-PCR using HTBI primers with the Qiagen OneStep RT-PCR kit, and this first round was followed by a second-round multiplex PCR, then size selection and purification. Libraries were sequenced paired-end with 100 bp reads on an Illumina HiSeq2000. On the study's bioinformatics: SOAPnuke was used for read processing, and reads with adapters, uncalled bases, a mean Phred below 15, or no exact constant-primer or identifier match were discarded. COPE v1.2.5 was used to merge the high-quality paired reads. Clonotypes were defined as unique nucleotide sequences and were aligned to IMGT TRB V, D and J references using MiTCR v1.1. The analysis was limited to V-J combinations with a frequency above 0.0001, which together covered approximately 99% of repertoires. For each V-J combination, a TCR clonal expansion and chaos score was defined as the ratio of F50 clonal expansion to chaos observed in the TCRdist matrix. Welch's t-statistics and random forest were used to reduce the features to 13 V-J combinations, which were then used as input to a naive Bayes classifier. The similarity between thyroid and blood repertoires was quantified using the Morisita-Horn index. TCRdb reworked the public reads: Q25 trimming with fastp, MiXCR clone assembly, productive beta chains retained. Each entry is one CDR3 protein sequence, shown with its most common DNA and genes. The V and J calls were determined by TCRdb, not by the authors. Recorded for this sample are hundreds of thousands of distinct CDR3 sequences; about 24% of them occurred a single time. Together, the top ten hold about 6.6% of the sample.

The sequence was obtained from a woman between 18 and 29 years old with stable Graves' hyperthyroidism. Some clones in this sample may be carry-over from other donors' samples. Donor details come from another sample of the same person, matched by shared clones. The sequenced sample was peripheral blood. The rearrangement combines TRBV6-5 with TRBJ2-5; the D gene lacks a confident call. Read as DNA, the sequence is TGTGCCAGCAGTTACTCGGGGAAGACCCAGTACTTC. It codes for CASSYSGKTQYF.